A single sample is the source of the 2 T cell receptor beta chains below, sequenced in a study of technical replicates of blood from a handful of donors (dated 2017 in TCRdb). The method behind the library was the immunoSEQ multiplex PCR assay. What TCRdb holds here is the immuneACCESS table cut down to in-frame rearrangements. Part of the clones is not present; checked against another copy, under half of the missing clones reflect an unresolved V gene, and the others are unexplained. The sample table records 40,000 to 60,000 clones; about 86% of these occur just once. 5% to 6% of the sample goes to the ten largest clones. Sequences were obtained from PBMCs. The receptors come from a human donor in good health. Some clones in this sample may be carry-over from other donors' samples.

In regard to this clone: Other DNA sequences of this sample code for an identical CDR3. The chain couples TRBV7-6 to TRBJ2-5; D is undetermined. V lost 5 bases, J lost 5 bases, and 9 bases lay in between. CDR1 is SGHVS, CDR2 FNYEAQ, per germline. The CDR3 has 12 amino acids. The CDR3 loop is CASSLNRETQYF. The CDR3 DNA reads TGTGCCAGCAGCCTAAATCGGGAGACCCAGTACTTC. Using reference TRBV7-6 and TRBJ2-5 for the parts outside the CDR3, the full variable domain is GAGVSQSPRYKVTKRGQDVALRCDPISGHVSLYWYRQALGQGPEFLTYFNYEAQQDKSGLPNDRFSAERPEGSISTLTIQRTEQRDSAMYRCASSLNRETQYFGPGTRLLVL.

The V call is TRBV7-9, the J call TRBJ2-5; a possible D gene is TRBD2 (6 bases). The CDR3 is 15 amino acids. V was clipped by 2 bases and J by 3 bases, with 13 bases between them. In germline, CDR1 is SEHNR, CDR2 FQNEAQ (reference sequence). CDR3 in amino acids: CASSLKGTVKETQYF. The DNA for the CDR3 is TGTGCCAGCAGCTTAAAGGGGACTGTGAAAGAGACCCAGTACTTC.